These 8 T cell receptor beta chains were all obtained from the same sample, sequenced in a study of T cell repertoires in cytomegalovirus infection. Via MiXCR, TCRdb re-called the reads, giving one row per CDR3 protein. The data contain more than 650,000 distinct CDR3 sequences, about a third of them singletons. Source material: PBMCs. The receptor set was obtained from a human donor in good health (CMV status not recorded). Some clones in this sample may be carry-over from other donors' samples.

This clonotype has only a few counts. The chain's CDR3 is CASRIAAGGEEETQYF. The DNA of the CDR3 is TGTGCCAGCAGGATCGCCGCAGGGGGCGAAGAAGAGACCCAGTACTTC. The J gene is TRBJ2-5, the V gene TRBV28, with 8 bases that match TRBD1. The CDR3 runs to 16 residues. Germline loops: CDR1 MDHEN, CDR2 SYDVKM. J lost 3 bases, V lost 6 bases, and 12 bases had no gene match.

This clonotype has a single count. The chain has TRBV4-1 and TRBJ2-5; D gene unclear. Germline CDR1 reads MGHRA; CDR2 reads YSYEKL. Deletions cut 0 bases from V and 5 bases from J, with 7 bases between. The CDR3 contains 13 residues. The CDR3 DNA sequence: TGCGCCAGCAGCCAAGAAAACTGGGAGACCCAGTACTTC. Protein product: CASSQENWETQYF.

This clonotype turned up a few times. The chain joins TRBV24-1 to TRBJ2-5; D may correspond to TRBD1 or TRBD2 (5 bases each). The V and J ends lost 6 bases and 3 bases respectively, with 16 bases between them. The CDR3 totals 15 residues. Germline V gene lookup returns CDR1 KGHDR and CDR2 SFDVKD. For the CDR3, the DNA is TGTGCCACCAGTATAAGGGACGGAGGTAAAGAGACCCAGTACTTC. The encoded protein is CATSIRDGGKETQYF.

This chain uses TRBV25-1 with TRBJ2-2, with a weak D call TRBD2 (5 bases). Trimming removed 3 bases at V and 6 bases at J, with 17 bases between. The CDR3 is 16 amino acids. Germline V gives CDR1 MGHDK, CDR2 SYGVNS. The chain's CDR3 is CASSDPGGERPGELFF. The CDR3, as DNA: TGTGCCAGCAGTGACCCCGGAGGCGAGAGGCCCGGGGAGCTGTTTTTT.

The chain links TRBV27 to TRBJ2-1; D is undetermined. The CDR3 contains 15 residues. Germline CDR1 reads MNHEY; CDR2 reads SMNVEV (reference sequence). V lost 2 bases and J 6 bases, leaving 14 bases between the germline ends. CDR3 amino acids: CASSLTAPSGNEQFF. The CDR3 bases are TGTGCCAGCAGTTTAACGGCCCCCTCCGGCAATGAGCAGTTCTTC.

This clonotype was seen many times. CDR3 nucleotide sequence: TGTGCCAGCAGGCCCCAAGCCGGGACAGGGGGAGGCTACACCTTC. Protein: CASRPQAGTGGGYTF. The J gene is TRBJ1-2, the V gene TRBV7-2, with TRBD1 matching 11 bases. Per germline, CDR1 SGHTA and CDR2 FQGNSA. V gave up 6 bases and J gave up 8 bases; unmatched junction bases: 11. The CDR3 spans 15 residues.

On this clonotype: The CDR3 does not end in the conserved phenylalanine or tryptophan, so this is likely a read error. Written as DNA, the CDR3 is TGTGCCAGCAGCTTTCCCGTGGCAGGTATCGAGCAGTACTTA. Its protein is CASSFPVAGIEQYL. The V gene is TRBV7-8, the J gene TRBJ2-7; D is unclear. The length of the CDR3 is 14 residues. Looked up from germline, CDR1 is SGHVS and CDR2 is FQNEAQ. Between the trimmed V and J ends, which lost 3 bases and 6 bases, there was a span of 15 bases.

The CDR3 coding sequence is TGTGCCAGCAGTTTGGGCAGGGGGCCTGGCTACACCTTC. Its protein is CASSLGRGPGYTF. The gene calls are TRBV28 and TRBJ1-2, with TRBD1 matching over 8 bases. From germline, CDR1 is MDHEN and CDR2 SYDVKM. Unmatched junction bases numbered 4, after V lost 3 bases and J lost 7 bases. The CDR3 is made up of 13 amino acids.